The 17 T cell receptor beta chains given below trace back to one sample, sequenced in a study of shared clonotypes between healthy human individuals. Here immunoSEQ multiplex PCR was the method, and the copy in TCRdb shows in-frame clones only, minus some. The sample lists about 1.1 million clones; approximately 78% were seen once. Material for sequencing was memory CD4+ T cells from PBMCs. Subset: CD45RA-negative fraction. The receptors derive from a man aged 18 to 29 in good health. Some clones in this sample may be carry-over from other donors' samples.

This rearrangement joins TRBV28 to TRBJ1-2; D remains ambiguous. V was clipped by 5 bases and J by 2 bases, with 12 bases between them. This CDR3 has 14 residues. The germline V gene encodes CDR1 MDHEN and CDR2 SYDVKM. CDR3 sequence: CASSALLTNYGYTF. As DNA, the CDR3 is TGTGCCAGCAGTGCCCTACTGACAAACTATGGCTACACCTTC.

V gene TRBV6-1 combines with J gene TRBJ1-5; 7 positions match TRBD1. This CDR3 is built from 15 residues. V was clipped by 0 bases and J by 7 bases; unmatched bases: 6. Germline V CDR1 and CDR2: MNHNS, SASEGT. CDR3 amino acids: CASSEAGTGEQPQHF. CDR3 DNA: TGTGCCAGCAGTGAAGCGGGAACAGGGGAACAGCCCCAGCATTTT.

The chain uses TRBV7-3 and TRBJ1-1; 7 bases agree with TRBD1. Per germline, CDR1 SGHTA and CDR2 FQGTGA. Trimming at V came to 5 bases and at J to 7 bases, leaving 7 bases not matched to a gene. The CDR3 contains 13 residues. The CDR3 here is CASSAQGRGEAFF. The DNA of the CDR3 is TGTGCCAGCAGCGCACAGGGGAGAGGTGAAGCTTTCTTT. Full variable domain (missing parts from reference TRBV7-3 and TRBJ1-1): GAGVSQTPSNKVTEKGKYVELRCDPISGHTALYWYRQSLGQGPEFLIYFQGTGAADDSGLPNDRFFAVRPEGSVSTLKIQRTERGDSAVYLCASSAQGRGEAFFGQGTRLTVV.

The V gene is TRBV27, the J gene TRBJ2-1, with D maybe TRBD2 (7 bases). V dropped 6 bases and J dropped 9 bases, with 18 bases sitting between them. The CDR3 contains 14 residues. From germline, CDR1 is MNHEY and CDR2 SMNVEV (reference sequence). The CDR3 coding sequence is TGTGCCAGCAGCCTCGGAGGGGGGGCCAGTGAGCAGTTCTTC. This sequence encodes CASSLGGGASEQFF.

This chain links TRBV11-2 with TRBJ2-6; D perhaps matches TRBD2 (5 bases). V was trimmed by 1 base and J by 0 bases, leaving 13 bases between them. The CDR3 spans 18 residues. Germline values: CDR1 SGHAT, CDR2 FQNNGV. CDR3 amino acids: CASSLAKRFSSGANVLTF. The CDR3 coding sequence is TGTGCCAGCAGCTTAGCGAAGCGGTTCAGCTCTGGGGCCAACGTCCTGACTTTC.

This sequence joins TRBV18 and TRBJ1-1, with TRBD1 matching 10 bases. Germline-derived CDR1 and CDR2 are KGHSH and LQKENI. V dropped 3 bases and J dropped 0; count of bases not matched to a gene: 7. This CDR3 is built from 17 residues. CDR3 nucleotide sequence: TGTGCCAGCTCACCGACTCGGGACAGGGGCTTGAACACTGAAGCTTTCTTT. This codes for CASSPTRDRGLNTEAFF.

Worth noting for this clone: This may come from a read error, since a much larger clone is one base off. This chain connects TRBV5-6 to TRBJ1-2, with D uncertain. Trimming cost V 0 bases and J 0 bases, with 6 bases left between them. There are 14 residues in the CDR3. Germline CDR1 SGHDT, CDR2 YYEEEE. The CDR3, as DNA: TGTGCCAGCAGCTTGGACAGCACTAACTATGGCTACACCTTC. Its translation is CASSLDSTNYGYTF.

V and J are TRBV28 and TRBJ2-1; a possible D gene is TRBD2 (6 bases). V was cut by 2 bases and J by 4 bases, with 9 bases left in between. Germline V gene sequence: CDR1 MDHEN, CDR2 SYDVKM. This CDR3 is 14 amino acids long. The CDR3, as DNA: TGTGCCAGCAGTTTAGCACGGGGGTACAATGAGCAGTTCTTC. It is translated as CASSLARGYNEQFF.

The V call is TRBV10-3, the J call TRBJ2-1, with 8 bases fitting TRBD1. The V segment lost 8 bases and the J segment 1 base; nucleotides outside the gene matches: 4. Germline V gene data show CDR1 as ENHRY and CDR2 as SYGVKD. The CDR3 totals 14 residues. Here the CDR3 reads CAIQDRASYNEQFF. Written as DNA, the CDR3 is TGTGCCATCCAGGACAGGGCGTCCTACAATGAGCAGTTCTTC.

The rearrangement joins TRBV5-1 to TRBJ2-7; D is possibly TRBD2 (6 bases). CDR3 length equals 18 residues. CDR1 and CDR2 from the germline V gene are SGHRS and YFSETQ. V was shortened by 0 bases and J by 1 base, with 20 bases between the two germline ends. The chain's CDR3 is CASSLELRIGAGSYEQYF. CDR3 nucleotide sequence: TGCGCCAGCAGCTTGGAATTGCGAATCGGGGCGGGGTCCTACGAGCAGTACTTC.

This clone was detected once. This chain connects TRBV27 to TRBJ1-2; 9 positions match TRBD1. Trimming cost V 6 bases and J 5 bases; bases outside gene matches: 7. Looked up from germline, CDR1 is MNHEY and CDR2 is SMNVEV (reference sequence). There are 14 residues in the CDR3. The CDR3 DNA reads TGTGCCAGCAGATATCCGGGACAGGGTTATGGCTACACCTTC. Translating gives CASRYPGQGYGYTF.

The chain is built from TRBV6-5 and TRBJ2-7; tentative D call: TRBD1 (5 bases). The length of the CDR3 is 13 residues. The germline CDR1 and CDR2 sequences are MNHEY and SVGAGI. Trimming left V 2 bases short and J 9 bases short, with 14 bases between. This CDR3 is CASSYGPGFAQYF. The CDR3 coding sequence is TGTGCCAGCAGTTACGGCCCAGGGTTCGCGCAGTACTTC.

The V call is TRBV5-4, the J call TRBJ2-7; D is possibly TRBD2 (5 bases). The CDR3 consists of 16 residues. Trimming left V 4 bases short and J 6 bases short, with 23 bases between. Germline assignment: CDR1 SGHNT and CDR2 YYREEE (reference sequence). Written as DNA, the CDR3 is TGTGCCAGCAGCCCCGGACCGGGAAGCTTCTACGGCGAGCAGTACTTC. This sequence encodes CASSPGPGSFYGEQYF.

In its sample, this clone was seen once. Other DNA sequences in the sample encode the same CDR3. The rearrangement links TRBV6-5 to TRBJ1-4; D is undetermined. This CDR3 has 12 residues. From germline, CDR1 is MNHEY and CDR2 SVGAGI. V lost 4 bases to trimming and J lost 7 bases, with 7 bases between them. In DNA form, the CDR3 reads TGTGCCAGCAGTTCGACTCGTGAAAAACTGTTTTTT. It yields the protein CASSSTREKLFF.

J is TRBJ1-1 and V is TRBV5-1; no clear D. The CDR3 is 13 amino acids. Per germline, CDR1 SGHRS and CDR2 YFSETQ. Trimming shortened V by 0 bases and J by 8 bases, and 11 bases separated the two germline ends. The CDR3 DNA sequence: TGCGCCAGCAGCTTGGGGCCAGCTGGGGAAGCTTTCTTT. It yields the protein CASSLGPAGEAFF.

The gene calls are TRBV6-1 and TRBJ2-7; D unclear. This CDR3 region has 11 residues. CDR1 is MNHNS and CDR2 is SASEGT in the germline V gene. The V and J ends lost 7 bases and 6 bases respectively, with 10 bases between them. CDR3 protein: CASTSPFEQYF. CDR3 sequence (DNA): TGTGCCAGCACGTCCCCCTTCGAGCAGTACTTC.

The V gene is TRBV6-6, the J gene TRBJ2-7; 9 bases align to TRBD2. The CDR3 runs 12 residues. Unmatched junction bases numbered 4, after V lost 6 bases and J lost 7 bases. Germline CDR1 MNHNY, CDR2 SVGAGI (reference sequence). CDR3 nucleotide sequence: TGTGCCAGCAGGGATAGCGGGAGAGAGCAGTACTTC. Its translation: CASRDSGREQYF.